This passage covers 31 T cell receptor beta chains from one sample sequenced in a study of cytomegalovirus exposure and HLA in healthy donors. Use of 60 Vbeta and 13 Jbeta primers characterized the PCR. Sequencing used immunoSEQ multiplex PCR; TCRdb keeps in-frame clones, though not all of them. The sample has about 120,000 clones; 75% to 85% are singletons. Sample: PBMCs. The receptor set was obtained from a man between 18 and 29 years old in good health and CMV-seronegative.

The chain's CDR3 is CASSEGTSGRNEETQYF. In DNA, the CDR3 is TGTGCCAGCAGCGAGGGGACTAGCGGGAGGAATGAGGAGACCCAGTACTTC. The chain recombines TRBV9 with TRBJ2-5, with 15 bases fitting TRBD2. The CDR3 sequence is 17 residues long. Germline V lookup: CDR1 SGDLS, CDR2 YYNGEE. With V trimmed by 3 bases and J by 5 bases, 8 bases remained unmatched. Full variable domain (rest looked up from reference TRBV9 and TRBJ2-5): DSGVTQTPKHLITATGQRVTLRCSPRSGDLSVYWYQQSLDQGLQFLIQYYNGEERAKGNILERFSAQQFPDLHSELNLSSLELGDSALYFCASSEGTSGRNEETQYFGPGTRLLVL.

The CDR3 is CASSADSGPNYGYTF. The DNA for the CDR3 is TGTGCCAGCAGTGCCGACTCGGGTCCTAACTATGGCTACACCTTC. The genes are TRBV28 and TRBJ1-2; D gene uncertain. The CDR3 length is 15 residues. Per the germline V gene, CDR1 is MDHEN and CDR2 is SYDVKM. The V and J ends lost 5 bases and 0 bases respectively, with 13 bases between them.

The chain joins TRBV2 to TRBJ2-6, with 9 bases that match TRBD1. The CDR3 is 20 residues long. V lost 11 bases to trimming and J lost 0 bases; unmatched junction nucleotides: 20. Germline lookup yields CDR1 SNHLY and CDR2 FYNNEI. The CDR3 DNA reads as TGTGCCCGCGCGGACAGGGGTAGCCGGGGAGTGTACTCTGGGGCCAACGTCCTGACTTTC. The encoded protein is CARADRGSRGVYSGANVLTF.

The V call is TRBV30, the J call TRBJ1-4; maybe TRBD1 (5 bases). Germline V gives CDR1 GTSNPN, CDR2 SVGIG (reference sequence). The ends were cut back, 5 bases at V and 9 bases at J, with 25 bases in the middle. This CDR3 comprises 16 residues. The DNA for the CDR3 is TGTGCCTGGTCGGGACTGCCACGAGAGAGTCTGCAAAAACTGTTTTTT. Its protein product is CAWSGLPRESLQKLFF.

Comment on this clone: An end of the junction differs from the germline gene, which may be a read error. The rearrangement joins TRBV19 to TRBJ1-2; TRBD1 matches at 7 bases. The CDR3 has 14 residues. In germline, CDR1 is LNHDA, CDR2 SQIVND (reference sequence). DNA of the CDR3: TGTGCCAGTAACCCCGGGACAGCTAACTATGGCTACCCCTTC. This sequence encodes CASNPGTANYGYPF.

This clone was counted once. The V gene is TRBV7-3, the J gene TRBJ1-1; TRBD1 is a possible D gene (6 bases). The CDR3 runs 15 residues. Trimming took 5 bases from V and 1 from J, leaving 14 bases between them. The V gene's germline CDR1 is SGHTA and CDR2 FQGTGA. The CDR3 DNA follows: TGTGCCAGCAGCCCCTCGGCGGACAGGAACACTGAAGCTTTCTTT. This translates into CASSPSADRNTEAFF.

The CDR3 DNA follows: TGTGCCAGCAGCGTAGATTACAGTTCTGGAAACACCATATATTTT. Its translation is CASSVDYSSGNTIYF. The chain couples TRBV9 to TRBJ1-3; D unclear. The CDR3 length is 15 residues. The V gene's germline CDR1 is SGDLS and CDR2 YYNGEE. Trimming removed 0 bases at V and 1 base at J, with 8 bases between.

This clone showed up just a few times. The chain combines TRBV18 with TRBJ2-5; 7 bases are a match to TRBD1. This CDR3 has 14 residues. V gave up 3 bases and J gave up 4 bases; unmatched junction bases: 5. CDR1 is KGHSH, CDR2 LQKENI, per germline. The CDR3 DNA is TGTGCCAGCTCACCCGGGGCAGGGGGAGAGACCCAGTACTTC. This gives the protein CASSPGAGGETQYF.

This chain links TRBV27 with TRBJ2-1; 9 nucleotides align to TRBD1. Germline assignment: CDR1 MNHEY and CDR2 SMNVEV (reference sequence). Germline trimming cut 7 bases from V and 7 bases from J; bases unmatched to any gene: 5. The CDR3 runs 13 residues. CDR3: CASTRTGENEQFF. In DNA, the CDR3 is TGTGCCAGCACCCGGACAGGGGAGAATGAGCAGTTCTTC.

V usage is TRBV9 and J usage is TRBJ2-3; the match to TRBD2 covers 11 bases. Trimming took 3 bases from V and 0 from J; bases not matched to a gene: 3. The germline gives CDR1 SGDLS, CDR2 YYNGEE. This CDR3 has 16 amino acids. The CDR3 nucleotides read TGTGCCAGCAGCGAGACTAGCGGGGCTAGCACAGATACGCAGTATTTT. The encoded protein is CASSETSGASTDTQYF.

The chain combines TRBV5-1 with TRBJ2-2; 13 positions match TRBD2. The CDR3 consists of 16 residues. V lost 6 bases and J lost 5; bases outside the gene matches: 7. CDR1 is SGHRS and CDR2 is YFSETQ in the germline V gene. For the CDR3, the DNA is TGCGCCAGCATCAGGACTAGCGGGAGCGCGACCGGGGAGCTGTTTTTT. Residues: CASIRTSGSATGELFF.

This clone occurred a few times. The rearrangement links TRBV2 to TRBJ1-1; tentatively, D is TRBD1 (6 bases). Germline loops: CDR1 SNHLY, CDR2 FYNNEI. CDR3 length: 14 residues. The germline V and J ends were trimmed by 6 bases and 2 bases, with 13 bases remaining between them. The CDR3 here is CASRETGHNTEAFF. The CDR3 nucleotides are TGTGCCAGCAGGGAGACAGGCCATAACACTGAAGCTTTCTTT.

The V call is TRBV7-5, the J call TRBJ1-5; the table's D call, TRBD1, was not checked against the DNA. TRBV7-5 is labeled a pseudogene. The CDR3 has 14 residues. This chain's CDR3 is CARSPGQTNQPQHF. The CDR3 region has the DNA TGTGCCAGAAGCCCAGGACAGACCAATCAGCCCCAGCATTTT.

This rearrangement joins TRBV28 to TRBJ2-5; perhaps TRBD1 as D (6 bases). The CDR3 covers 15 residues. The V and J ends lost 6 bases and 4 bases respectively, with 18 bases between them. In germline, CDR1 is MDHEN, CDR2 SYDVKM. CDR3 amino acids: CASSKKTGSRETQYF. DNA of the CDR3: TGTGCCAGCAGCAAAAAAACAGGGTCACGAGAGACCCAGTACTTC.

This sequence joins TRBV30 and TRBJ2-7, with 8 bases that match TRBD2. CDR3 size: 14 residues. Looked up from germline, CDR1 is GTSNPN and CDR2 is SVGIG (reference sequence). Trimming cost V 2 bases and J 2 bases; bases outside gene matches: 5. CDR3 sequence reads: CAWSQGLGPYEQYF. In DNA form, the CDR3 reads TGTGCCTGGAGTCAGGGACTAGGTCCCTACGAGCAGTACTTC.

J is TRBJ2-3 and V is TRBV9, with D maybe TRBD1 (5 bases). Per the germline V gene, CDR1 is SGDLS and CDR2 is YYNGEE. V lost 0 bases, J lost 2 bases, and 10 bases lay in between. There are 15 residues in the CDR3. The CDR3 loop reads CASSVALGPTDTQYF. The CDR3 bases are TGTGCCAGCAGCGTAGCTTTGGGGCCCACAGATACGCAGTATTTT. The whole variable domain, remainder taken from reference TRBV9 and TRBJ2-3, is DSGVTQTPKHLITATGQRVTLRCSPRSGDLSVYWYQQSLDQGLQFLIQYYNGEERAKGNILERFSAQQFPDLHSELNLSSLELGDSALYFCASSVALGPTDTQYFGPGTRLTVL.

This clone was picked up one time. The chain combines TRBV7-9 with TRBJ2-1, with 10 nucleotides matching TRBD2. Germline CDR1 SEHNR, CDR2 FQNEAQ (reference sequence). V gave up 1 base and J gave up 4 bases; unmatched junction bases: 7. The CDR3 loop spans 17 amino acids. The chain's CDR3 is CASSLGLAGEVYNEQFF. CDR3 bases: TGTGCCAGCAGCTTAGGTCTAGCGGGAGAAGTGTACAATGAGCAGTTCTTC.

The rearrangement joins TRBV7-2 to TRBJ2-3; TRBD2 might be the D (5 bases). Germline-derived CDR1 and CDR2 are SGHTA and FQGNSA. The CDR3 contains 15 residues. Trimming cost V 4 bases and J 3 bases, with 14 bases left between them. The CDR3 DNA follows: TGTGCCAGCAGCTGGACGGGGTCGGGTACAGATACGCAGTATTTT. It is translated as CASSWTGSGTDTQYF.

This clone has a single count. The gene calls are TRBV29-1 and TRBJ2-5; TRBD1 matches at 8 bases. CDR3 length equals 16 residues. V gave up 4 bases and J gave up 0 bases; unmatched junction bases: 10. Germline CDR1 and CDR2: SQVTM and ANQGSEA. The CDR3 region is CSVVLPDREYQETQYF. CDR3 nucleotide sequence: TGCAGCGTTGTCCTCCCGGACAGGGAGTACCAAGAGACCCAGTACTTC. The variable domain in full, with the rest retrieved from reference TRBV29-1 and TRBJ2-5, is SAVISQKPSRDICQRGTSLTIQCQVDSQVTMMFWYRQQPGQSLTLIATANQGSEATYESGFVIDKFPISRPNLTFSTLTVSNMSPEDSSIYLCSVVLPDREYQETQYFGPGTRLLVL.

This clone was observed a handful of times. Sequence at one end of the junction differs from germline and may be a read error. The chain is built from TRBV27 and TRBJ2-4; D call uncertain. Per the germline V gene, CDR1 is MNHEY and CDR2 is SMNVEV (reference sequence). The CDR3 totals 14 residues. The CDR3 nucleotides are TGTGCCAGCAGTTTATCGGGCGCCAGAAACATTCAGTACTTC. It encodes CASSLSGARNIQYF.

The chain employs TRBV30 and TRBJ2-3; TRBD2 matches 10 bases. The CDR3 loop spans 18 amino acids. CDR1 is GTSNPN, CDR2 SVGIG, per germline (reference sequence). The J segment lost 0 bases and the V segment lost 7 bases, leaving 16 bases of the junction unmatched. CDR3 sequence reads: CAYNSPSGLAASTDTQYF. The CDR3 DNA reads TGTGCCTACAATTCCCCGTCCGGACTAGCGGCCAGCACAGATACGCAGTATTTT.

The CDR3 DNA reads TGTGCCAGCAGCTTAAGGCAGGGGGCAAATCAGCCCCAGCATTTT. Translating gives CASSLRQGANQPQHF. The V and J genes are TRBV7-2 and TRBJ1-5; 8 bases agree with TRBD1. The CDR3 is made up of 15 amino acids. The germline gives CDR1 SGHTA, CDR2 FQGNSA. V dropped 2 bases and J dropped 4; count of bases not matched to a gene: 4.

This chain uses TRBV7-3 with TRBJ2-1; no clear D. The CDR3 extends over 15 amino acids. V was cut by 4 bases and J by 0 bases, with 10 bases left in between. Germline V gives CDR1 SGHTA, CDR2 FQGTGA. CDR3 loop: CASSSISSSYNEQFF. CDR3 in DNA: TGTGCCAGCAGCTCGATTAGTAGCTCCTACAATGAGCAGTTCTTC.

The chain has TRBV6-6 and TRBJ1-6, with 8 nucleotides matching TRBD1. Unmatched junction bases numbered 5, after V lost 5 bases and J lost 2 bases. Germline loops: CDR1 MNHNY, CDR2 SVGAGI (reference sequence). CDR3 length: 16 amino acids. CDR3 residues: CASSTRQGPYNSPLHF. The CDR3 DNA reads TGTGCCAGCAGTACCCGACAGGGGCCCTATAATTCACCCCTCCACTTT.

V is TRBV9 and J is TRBJ2-2, with a weak D call TRBD1 (6 bases). The CDR3 has 15 residues. V was trimmed by 4 bases and J by 6 bases, leaving 16 bases between them. The germline V gene encodes CDR1 SGDLS and CDR2 YYNGEE. The CDR3, as DNA: TGTGCCAGCAGCCCTACAGGGCTGGGTCCCGGGGAGCTGTTTTTT. Translated, it gives CASSPTGLGPGELFF.

The table lists this clone with a count of one. The CDR3 bases are TGTGCCAGCAGTCGACCTAGCGGAACCCAAGAGACCCAGTACTTC. Its protein is CASSRPSGTQETQYF. The J gene is TRBJ2-5, the V gene TRBV28; 7 nucleotides align to TRBD2. This CDR3 is 15 amino acids long. In germline, CDR1 is MDHEN, CDR2 SYDVKM. The V segment lost 5 bases and the J segment 1 base; nucleotides outside the gene matches: 7.

With respect to this clone: At one of its ends the junction is not consistent with the germline gene, which may arise from a read error. The rearrangement uses TRBV7-9 and TRBJ1-2; the match to TRBD1 covers 8 bases. This CDR3 is 14 amino acids long. In germline, CDR1 is SEHNR, CDR2 FQNEAQ (reference sequence). The CDR3 DNA is TGTTCCAGCAGCTTAGCGCTGACAGGGGATGGCTACACCTTC. This translates into CSSSLALTGDGYTF.

The gene calls are TRBV5-4 and TRBJ2-5, with 10 bases matching TRBD2. Per the germline V gene, CDR1 is SGHNT and CDR2 is YYREEE (reference sequence). The length of the CDR3 is 15 residues. Trimming at V came to 0 bases and at J to 3 bases, leaving 2 bases not matched to a gene. In nucleotides, the CDR3 is TGTGCCAGCAGCTTGGGGAGCGGGAGGGAAGAGACCCAGTACTTC. Protein: CASSLGSGREETQYF.

The genes are TRBV4-1 and TRBJ2-2, with 8 bases fitting TRBD1. The CDR3 has 15 amino acids. V lost 2 bases to trimming and J lost 6 bases; unmatched junction nucleotides: 5. The V gene's germline CDR1 is MGHRA and CDR2 YSYEKL. Here the CDR3 reads CASSQLQDRAGELFF. Written as DNA, the CDR3 is TGCGCCAGCAGCCAACTCCAGGACAGGGCCGGGGAGCTGTTTTTT.

This clone was seen a single time. The chain links TRBV4-2 to TRBJ1-1, with D maybe TRBD1 (6 bases). CDR1 is LGHNA, CDR2 YNFKEQ, per germline. The CDR3 sequence is 15 residues long. Trimming took off 4 bases at V and 0 bases at J, with 12 bases between the two ends. CDR3 protein: CASSPSDSLNTEAFF. The CDR3 DNA sequence: TGTGCCAGCAGCCCTTCGGACAGCCTGAACACTGAAGCTTTCTTT.

The chain joins TRBV5-1 to TRBJ2-1, with 11 positions matching TRBD2. Germline CDR1 SGHRS, CDR2 YFSETQ. Losses at the gene ends were 5 bases for V and 4 bases for J; bases not matched to a gene: 5. CDR3 length: 15 amino acids. Written as DNA, the CDR3 is TGCGCCAGCAGTTTCACTAGCGGGAGATACAATGAGCAGTTCTTC. Its protein product is CASSFTSGRYNEQFF.